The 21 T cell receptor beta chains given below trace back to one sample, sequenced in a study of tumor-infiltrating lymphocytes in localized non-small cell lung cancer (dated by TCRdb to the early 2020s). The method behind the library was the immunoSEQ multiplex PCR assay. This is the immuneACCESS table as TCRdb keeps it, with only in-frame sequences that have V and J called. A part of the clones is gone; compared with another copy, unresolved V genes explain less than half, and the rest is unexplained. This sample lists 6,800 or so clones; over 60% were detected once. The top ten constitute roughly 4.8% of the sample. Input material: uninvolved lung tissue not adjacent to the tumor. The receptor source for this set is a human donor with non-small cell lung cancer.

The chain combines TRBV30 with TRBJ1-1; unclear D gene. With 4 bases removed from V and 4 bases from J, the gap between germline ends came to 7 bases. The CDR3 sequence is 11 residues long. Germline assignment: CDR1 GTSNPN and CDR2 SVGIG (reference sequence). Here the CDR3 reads CAWKEGTEAFF. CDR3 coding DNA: TGTGCCTGGAAAGAAGGCACTGAAGCTTTCTTT. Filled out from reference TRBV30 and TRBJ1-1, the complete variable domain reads SQTIHQWPATLVQPVGSPLSLECTVEGTSNPNLYWYRQAAGRGLQLLFYSVGIGQISSEVPQNLSASRPQDRQFILSSKKLLLSDSGFYLCAWKEGTEAFFGQGTRLTVV.

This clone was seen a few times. The CDR3 protein is CASRGGGNEKLFF. In DNA, the CDR3 is TGTGCCAGCCGGGGTGGGGGTAATGAAAAACTGTTTTTT. This chain uses TRBV6-5 with TRBJ1-4, with a weak D call TRBD1 (5 bases). Germline V gene sequence: CDR1 MNHEY, CDR2 SVGAGI. This CDR3 comprises 13 residues. Trimming cost V 8 bases and J 4 bases, with 11 bases left between them.

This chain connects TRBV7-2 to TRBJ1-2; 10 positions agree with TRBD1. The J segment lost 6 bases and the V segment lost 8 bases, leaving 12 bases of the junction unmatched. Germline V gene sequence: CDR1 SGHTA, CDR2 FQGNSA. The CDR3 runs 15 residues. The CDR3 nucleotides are TGTGCCAGCCATCTCCCGGGACAGGGGAGGGATGGCTACACCTTC. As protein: CASHLPGQGRDGYTF.

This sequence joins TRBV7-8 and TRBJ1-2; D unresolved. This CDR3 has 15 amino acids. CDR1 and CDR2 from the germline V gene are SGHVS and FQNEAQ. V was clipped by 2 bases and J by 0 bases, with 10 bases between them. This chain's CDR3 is CASSLSGSSNYGYTF. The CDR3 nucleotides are TGTGCCAGCAGCTTATCGGGCAGCTCTAACTATGGCTACACCTTC.

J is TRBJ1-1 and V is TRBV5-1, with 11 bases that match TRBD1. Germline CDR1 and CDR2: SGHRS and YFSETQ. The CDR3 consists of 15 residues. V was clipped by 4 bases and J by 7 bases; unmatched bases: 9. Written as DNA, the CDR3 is TGCGCCAGCAGCCTTAGGACAGGGGGCCTAAGTGAAGCTTTCTTT. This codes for CASSLRTGGLSEAFF.

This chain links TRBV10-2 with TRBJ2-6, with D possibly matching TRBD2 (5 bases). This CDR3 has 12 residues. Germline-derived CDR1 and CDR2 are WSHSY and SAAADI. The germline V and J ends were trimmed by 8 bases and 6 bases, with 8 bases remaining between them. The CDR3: CASGSLANVLTF. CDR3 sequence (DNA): TGCGCCAGCGGGAGTTTGGCCAACGTCCTGACTTTC.

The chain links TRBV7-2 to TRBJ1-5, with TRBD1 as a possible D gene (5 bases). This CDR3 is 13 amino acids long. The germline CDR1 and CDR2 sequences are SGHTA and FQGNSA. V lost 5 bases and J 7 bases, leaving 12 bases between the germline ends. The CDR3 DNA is TGTGCCAGCAGCGGCGGGCGGGGGCAGCCCCAGCATTTT. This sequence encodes CASSGGRGQPQHF.

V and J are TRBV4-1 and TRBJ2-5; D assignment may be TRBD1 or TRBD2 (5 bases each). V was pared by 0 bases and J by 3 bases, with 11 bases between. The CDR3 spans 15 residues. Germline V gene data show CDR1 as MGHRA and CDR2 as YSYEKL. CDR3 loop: CASSQDEGIEETQYF. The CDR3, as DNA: TGCGCCAGCAGCCAAGATGAGGGGATAGAAGAGACCCAGTACTTC.

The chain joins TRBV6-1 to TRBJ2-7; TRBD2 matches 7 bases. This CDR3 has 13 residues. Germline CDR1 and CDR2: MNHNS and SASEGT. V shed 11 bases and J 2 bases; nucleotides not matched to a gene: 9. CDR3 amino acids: CAGTGTTTYEQYF. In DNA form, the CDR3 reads TGTGCCGGAACCGGGACTACAACCTACGAGCAGTACTTC.

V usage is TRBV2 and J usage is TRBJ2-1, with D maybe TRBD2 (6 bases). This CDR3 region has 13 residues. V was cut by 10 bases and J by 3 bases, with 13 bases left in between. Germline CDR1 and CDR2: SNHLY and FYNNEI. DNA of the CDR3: TGTGCCACCCGACGGGAGCACTACAATGAGCAGTTCTTC. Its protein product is CATRREHYNEQFF.

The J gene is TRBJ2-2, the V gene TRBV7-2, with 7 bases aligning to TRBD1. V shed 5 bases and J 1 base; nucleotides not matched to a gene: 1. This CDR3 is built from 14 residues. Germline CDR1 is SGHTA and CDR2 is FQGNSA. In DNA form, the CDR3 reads TGTGCCAGCAGCAGACAGGGGAACACCGGGGAGCTGTTTTTT. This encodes CASSRQGNTGELFF.

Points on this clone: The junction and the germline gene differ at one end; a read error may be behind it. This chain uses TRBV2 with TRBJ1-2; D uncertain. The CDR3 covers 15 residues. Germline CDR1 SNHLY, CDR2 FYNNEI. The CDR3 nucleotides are TGTGCCAGCAGCGAAGAGAGTTGGGGAGACTATGGCTACACCTTC. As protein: CASSEESWGDYGYTF.

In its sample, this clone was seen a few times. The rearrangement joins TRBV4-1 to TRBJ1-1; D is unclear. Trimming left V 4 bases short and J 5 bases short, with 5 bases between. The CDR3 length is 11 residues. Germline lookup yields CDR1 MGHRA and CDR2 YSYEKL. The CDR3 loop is CASSRGTEAFF. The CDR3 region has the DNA TGCGCCAGCAGCCGAGGTACTGAAGCTTTCTTT.

CDR3 loop: CASSQGLAGGTDTQYF. The CDR3 nucleotides are TGCGCCAGCAGCCAAGGCCTAGCGGGGGGCACAGATACGCAGTATTTT. The V call is TRBV4-1, the J call TRBJ2-3; 10 positions agree with TRBD2. The CDR3 extends over 16 amino acids. From germline, CDR1 is MGHRA and CDR2 YSYEKL. With V trimmed by 1 base and J by 1 base, 2 bases remained unmatched.

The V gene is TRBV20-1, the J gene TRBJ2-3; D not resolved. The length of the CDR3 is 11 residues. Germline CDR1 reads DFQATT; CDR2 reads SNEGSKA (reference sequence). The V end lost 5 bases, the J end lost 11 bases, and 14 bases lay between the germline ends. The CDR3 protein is CSAEWSPEQYF. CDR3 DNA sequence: TGCAGTGCTGAGTGGAGTCCAGAGCAGTATTTT.

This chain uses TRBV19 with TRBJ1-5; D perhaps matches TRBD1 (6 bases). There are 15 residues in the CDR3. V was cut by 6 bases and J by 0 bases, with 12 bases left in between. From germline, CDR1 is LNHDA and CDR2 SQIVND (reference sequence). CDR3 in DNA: TGTGCCAGTAGGGGAGGACAGTATAGCAATCAGCCCCAGCATTTT. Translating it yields CASRGGQYSNQPQHF.

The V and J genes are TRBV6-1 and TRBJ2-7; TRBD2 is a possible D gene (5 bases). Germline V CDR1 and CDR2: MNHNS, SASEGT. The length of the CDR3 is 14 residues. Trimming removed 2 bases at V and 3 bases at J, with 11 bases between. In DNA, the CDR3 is TGTGCCAGCAGTGAATCCGGGGTTCTCTACGAGCAGTACTTC. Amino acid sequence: CASSESGVLYEQYF.

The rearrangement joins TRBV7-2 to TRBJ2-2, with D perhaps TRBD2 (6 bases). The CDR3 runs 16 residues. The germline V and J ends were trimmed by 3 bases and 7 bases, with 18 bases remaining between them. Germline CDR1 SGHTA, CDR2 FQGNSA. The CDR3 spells CASSFDLAGRDGELFF. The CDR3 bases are TGTGCCAGCAGCTTTGATCTGGCGGGGCGCGACGGGGAGCTGTTTTTT.

CDR3 in amino acids: CASSLAPGEELFF. The CDR3 DNA sequence: TGTGCCAGCAGCTTAGCTCCGGGGGAGGAGCTGTTTTTT. V gene TRBV7-6 combines with J gene TRBJ2-2; possible D gene TRBD2, 6 bases. The CDR3 has 13 residues. The germline gives CDR1 SGHVS, CDR2 FNYEAQ. V was clipped by 0 bases and J by 10 bases, with 9 bases between them.

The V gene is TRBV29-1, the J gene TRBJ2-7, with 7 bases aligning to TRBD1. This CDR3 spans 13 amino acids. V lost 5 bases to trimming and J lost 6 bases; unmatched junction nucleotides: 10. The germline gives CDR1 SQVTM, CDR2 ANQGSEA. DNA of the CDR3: TGCAGCGTTCGGACAGGCTTAGGGTTCGAGCAGTACTTC. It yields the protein CSVRTGLGFEQYF.

Here the CDR3 DNA reads TGTGCCATCAGGGAGACAGGCGGAAACACTGAAGCTTTCTTT. Amino acids: CAIRETGGNTEAFF. This sequence joins TRBV10-3 and TRBJ1-1, with D maybe TRBD1 (6 bases). The CDR3 consists of 14 residues. Germline loops: CDR1 ENHRY, CDR2 SYGVKD. The V gene lost 6 bases and the J gene lost 2 bases, with 13 bases spanning the gap.